This is a list of T cell receptor beta chains from one sample in a study of blood T cell repertoires in COVID-19. Sequenced by immunoSEQ multiplex PCR; TCRdb stores in-frame clones only, minus some. This table holds around 130,000 clones, around nine tenths found once. Material: peripheral blood. Source of these receptors: a man in his fifties with active COVID-19. Both conserved end residues are part of each CDR3. Fields, in order: clone size, V gene, D gene, J gene, CDR3 protein, CDR3 DNA. The D gene is left open where the match is weak. The size entry is marked missing in some rows and otherwise reads once, few, many or a size class.

.,TRBV6-5,.,TRBJ1-1,CASSYSIGADTEAFF,TGTGCCAGCAGTTACTCGATAGGCGCGGACACTGAAGCTTTCTTT
.,TRBV5-4,TRBD2,TRBJ2-1,CASSLGPGTRGNEQFF,TGTGCCAGCAGCTTGGGCCCCGGGACTAGAGGGAATGAGCAGTTCTTC
once,TRBV28,TRBD1,TRBJ1-2,CASRGDRVNGYTF,TGTGCCAGCAGAGGGGACAGGGTTAATGGCTACACCTTC
.,TRBV7-9,.,TRBJ2-1,CASSLVGGPTYNEQFF,TGTGCCAGCAGCTTAGTGGGGGGACCCACTTACAATGAGCAGTTCTTC
.,TRBV18,TRBD2,TRBJ2-1,CASSPPGLAGVGEQFF,TGTGCCAGCTCACCACCGGGACTAGCGGGCGTGGGGGAGCAGTTCTTC
.,TRBV5-1,TRBD2,TRBJ2-1,CASSLSTSGSYNEQFF,TGCGCCAGCAGCTTGTCGACTAGCGGATCCTACAATGAGCAGTTCTTC
few,TRBV5-6,TRBD2,TRBJ2-1,CASSLGLAHYNEQFF,TGTGCCAGCAGCTTGGGACTAGCGCACTACAATGAGCAGTTCTTC
.,TRBV30,TRBD1,TRBJ1-4,CAWHSPGTGLRKLFF,TGTGCCTGGCATAGCCCCGGGACAGGGTTGAGAAAACTGTTTTTT
.,TRBV19,.,TRBJ1-2,CASRQEYYGYTF,TGTGCCAGCAGACAGGAATACTATGGCTACACCTTC
.,TRBV12-5,.,TRBJ2-1,CASGFQGLALTYNEQFF,TGTGCTAGTGGTTTTCAAGGCCTAGCGTTGACCTACAATGAGCAGTTCTTC
.,TRBV4-2,TRBD2,TRBJ2-1,CASSQVPPGLAGVRPYNEQFF,TGTGCCAGCAGCCAAGTGCCGCCTGGACTAGCGGGAGTTAGGCCCTACAATGAGCAGTTCTTC
.,TRBV19,.,TRBJ2-3,CASSIGGGNTDTQYF,TGTGCCAGTAGTATAGGTGGCGGGAACACAGATACGCAGTATTTT
.,TRBV5-5,.,TRBJ1-4,CASSFQINEKLFF,TGTGCCAGCAGCTTTCAAATTAATGAAAAACTGTTTTTT
.,TRBV29-1,.,TRBJ1-1,CSVGGGNTEAFF,TGCAGCGTTGGCGGGGGGAACACTGAAGCTTTCTTT
once,TRBV19,.,TRBJ1-6,CASSIARDSPLHF,TGTGCCAGTAGTATCGCCAGGGATTCACCCCTCCACTTT
.,TRBV15,.,TRBJ2-1,CATSVTGTSYNEQFF,TGTGCCACCAGCGTTACAGGGACCTCCTACAATGAGCAGTTCTTC
.,TRBV24-1,.,TRBJ2-3,CATSDARQPTDTQYF,TGTGCCACCAGTGACGCCCGACAGCCCACAGATACGCAGTATTTT
.,TRBV30,.,TRBJ1-1,CAWTAGLSNTEAFF,TGTGCCTGGACGGCAGGTCTATCGAACACTGAAGCTTTCTTT
.,TRBV7-9,.,TRBJ2-1,CASSLHQAGNEQFF,TGTGCCAGCAGCTTACATCAGGCAGGCAATGAGCAGTTCTTC
.,TRBV19,TRBD2,TRBJ2-1,CASQWGGSYNEQFF,TGTGCCAGTCAATGGGGGGGCTCCTACAATGAGCAGTTCTTC
.,TRBV29-1,TRBD2,TRBJ2-1,CSVDSPFGLGGSSYNEQFF,TGCAGCGTTGACTCTCCGTTCGGGCTTGGCGGGAGCTCCTACAATGAGCAGTTCTTC
.,TRBV6-1,TRBD2,TRBJ2-5,CASSESATSGGLETQYF,TGTGCCAGCAGTGAGAGTGCGACTAGCGGGGGGTTAGAGACCCAGTACTTC
.,TRBV2,.,TRBJ1-2,CASSLQGRSYGYTF,TGTGCCAGCAGCTTACAGGGCAGGAGCTATGGCTACACCTTC
.,TRBV12-5,TRBD2,TRBJ2-1,CASGLVTSGGNNEQFF,TGTGCTAGTGGTTTGGTCACTAGCGGGGGAAACAATGAGCAGTTCTTC
.,TRBV4-1,.,TRBJ1-2,CASSQVAVSYGYTF,TGCGCCAGCAGCCAAGTGGCAGTTTCCTATGGCTACACCTTC
once,TRBV27,.,TRBJ1-1,CASANRPLMNTEAFF,TGTGCCAGCGCAAACAGGCCTCTGATGAACACTGAAGCTTTCTTT
.,TRBV7-7,TRBD1,TRBJ2-5,CASSLRQGSEETQYF,TGTGCCAGCAGCCTACGACAGGGGAGTGAAGAGACCCAGTACTTC
few,TRBV6-1,.,TRBJ2-3,CASSGGKTSSTDTQYF,TGTGCCAGCAGTGGGGGCAAGACATCTAGCACAGATACGCAGTATTTT
.,TRBV19,.,TRBJ1-5,CASTKFRGSVIGPQHF,TGTGCCAGTACCAAGTTTCGGGGTTCGGTAATTGGGCCCCAGCATTTT
.,TRBV5-4,TRBD2,TRBJ2-3,CASSLALAGADTQYF,TGTGCCAGCAGCTTGGCATTAGCGGGAGCAGATACGCAGTATTTT
once,TRBV28,TRBD1,TRBJ1-2,CASSSPGQGLANYGYTF,TGTGCCAGCAGTTCTCCGGGACAGGGATTAGCTAACTATGGCTACACCTTC
.,TRBV5-6,.,TRBJ1-1,CASSLDLGSEAFF,TGTGCCAGCAGCTTGGACTTGGGGAGTGAAGCTTTCTTT
.,TRBV6-5,.,TRBJ1-1,CASTRQVNTEAFF,TGTGCCAGCACCCGACAAGTGAACACTGAAGCTTTCTTT
.,TRBV9,TRBD1,TRBJ1-1,CASSEHRGGEAFF,TGTGCCAGCAGCGAACACAGGGGAGGTGAAGCTTTCTTT
.,TRBV7-2,TRBD2,TRBJ2-3,CASSLAGTSGIDTQYF,TGTGCCAGCAGCTTAGCCGGGACTAGCGGGATAGATACGCAGTATTTT
.,TRBV7-2,.,TRBJ2-4,CASSLELAKNIQYF,TGTGCCAGCAGCTTAGAACTAGCCAAAAACATTCAGTACTTC
many,TRBV4-1,.,TRBJ1-5,CASSPDINQPQHF,TGCGCCAGCAGTCCGGACATTAATCAGCCCCAGCATTTT
.,TRBV30,.,TRBJ2-2,CAWTAGQIGELFF,TGTGCCTGGACCGCTGGACAGATCGGGGAGCTGTTTTTT
.,TRBV9,TRBD2,TRBJ2-1,CASSVVGLAGEQFF,TGTGCCAGCAGCGTAGTTGGGCTAGCGGGAGAGCAGTTCTTC
.,TRBV11-2,.,TRBJ2-5,CASSLVGGAQETQYF,TGTGCCAGCAGCTTAGTTGGAGGGGCCCAAGAGACCCAGTACTTC